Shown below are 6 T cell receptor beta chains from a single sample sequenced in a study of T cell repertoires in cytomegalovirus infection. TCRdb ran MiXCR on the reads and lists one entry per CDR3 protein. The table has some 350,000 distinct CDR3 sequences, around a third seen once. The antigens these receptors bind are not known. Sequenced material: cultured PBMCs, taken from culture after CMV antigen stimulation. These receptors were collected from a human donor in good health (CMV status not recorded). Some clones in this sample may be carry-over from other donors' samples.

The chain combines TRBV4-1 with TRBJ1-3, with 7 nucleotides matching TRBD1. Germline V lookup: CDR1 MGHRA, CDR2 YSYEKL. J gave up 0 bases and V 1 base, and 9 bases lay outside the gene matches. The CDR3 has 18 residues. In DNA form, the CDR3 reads TGCGCCAGCAGCCAAGGGGGGACAGTCCGGCGCTCTGGAAACACCATATATTTT. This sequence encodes CASSQGGTVRRSGNTIYF.

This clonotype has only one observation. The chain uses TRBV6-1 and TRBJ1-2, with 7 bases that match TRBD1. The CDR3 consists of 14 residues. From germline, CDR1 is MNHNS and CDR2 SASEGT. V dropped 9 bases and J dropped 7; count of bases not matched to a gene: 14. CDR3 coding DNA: TGTGCCAGTCCGAACAGGGGCGGTGTCGGTGGCTACACCTTC. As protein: CASPNRGGVGGYTF.

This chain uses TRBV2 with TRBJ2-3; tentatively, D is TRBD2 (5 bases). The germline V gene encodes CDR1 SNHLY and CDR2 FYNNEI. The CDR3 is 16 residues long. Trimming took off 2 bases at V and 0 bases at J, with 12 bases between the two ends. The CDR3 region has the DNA TGTGCCAGCAGTGAAAATATAGCGCCAAGCACAGATACGCAGTATTTT. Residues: CASSENIAPSTDTQYF.

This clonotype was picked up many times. CDR3 sequence (DNA): TGTGCCAGCAGCTTAGACGTCGCGGGAGGCCCGTACAATGAGCAGTTCTTC. It is translated as CASSLDVAGGPYNEQFF. This chain joins TRBV7-2 and TRBJ2-1, with TRBD2 matching over 8 bases. The V gene's germline CDR1 is SGHTA and CDR2 FQGNSA. This CDR3 is 17 amino acids long. J lost 4 bases, V lost 1 base, and 9 bases had no gene match.

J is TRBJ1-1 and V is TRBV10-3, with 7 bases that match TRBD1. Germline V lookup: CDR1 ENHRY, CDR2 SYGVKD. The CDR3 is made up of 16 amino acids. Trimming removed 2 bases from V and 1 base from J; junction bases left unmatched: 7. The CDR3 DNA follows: TGTGCCATCAGTGAGGACGGAGGGGGCAAGAACACTGAAGCTTTCTTT. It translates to CAISEDGGGKNTEAFF.

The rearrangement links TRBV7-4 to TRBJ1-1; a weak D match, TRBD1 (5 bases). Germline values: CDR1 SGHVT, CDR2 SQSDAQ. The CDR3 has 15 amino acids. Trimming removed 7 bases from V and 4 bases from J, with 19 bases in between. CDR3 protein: CASTMGQGTGTEAFF. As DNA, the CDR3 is TGTGCCAGCACCATGGGCCAGGGAACGGGCACTGAAGCTTTCTTT. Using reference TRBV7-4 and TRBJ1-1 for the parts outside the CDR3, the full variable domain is GAGVSQSPRYKVAKRGRDVALRCDSISGHVTLYWYRQTLGQGSEVLTYSQSDAQRDKSGRPSGRFSAERPERSVSTLKIQRTEQGDSAVYLCASTMGQGTGTEAFFGQGTRLTVV.